This T cell receptor (beta chain) comes out of a study of T cells after yellow fever vaccination. Study-level background: Preparation used SMART-Seq v4 Ultra Low Input for the low-cell-number fractions.

Template switching with 5'RACE generated the TCR cDNA and added a universal primer site and UMIs. MiXCR was run by TCRdb on the 5' RACE reads, yielding one entry per CDR3 protein. The sample gives a few hundred thousand distinct CDR3 sequences, about 9.9% of which show up once; 15% to 20% is in the top ten. This clonotype was counted at least ten times. The receptor was derived from a man aged 18 to 30 who received the YFV17D yellow fever vaccine. The sequencing here drew on PBMCs, taken on the day of the first yellow fever vaccination.

This CDR3 is CASSRPLGAGGTDTQYF. DNA for the CDR3: TGTGCCAGCAGTCGTCCCCTGGGAGCGGGGGGCACAGATACGCAGTATTTT. The rearrangement uses TRBV6-5 and TRBJ2-3; 8 bases line up with TRBD2. Looked up from germline, CDR1 is MNHEY and CDR2 is SVGAGI. V dropped 5 bases and J dropped 1; count of bases not matched to a gene: 11. This CDR3 contains 17 residues.